Below, one T cell receptor beta chain is given with its context. This sample is part of a study of monozygotic twins with inflammatory bowel disease. The CDR3 has 14 residues. Per the germline V gene, CDR1 is DFQATT and CDR2 is SNEGSKA (reference sequence). UMIs that had a 6-nucleotide sample barcode were put in using template switching. After re-calling the 5' RACE reads, TCRdb lists one entry per CDR3 protein, DNA absent. Recorded for this sample: 350,000 to 400,000 distinct CDR3 sequences. The sequencing input was blood. The sequence came from a human donor with ulcerative colitis or Crohn's disease, or a healthy co-twin of an affected twin (not recorded which). The chain joins TRBV20-1 to TRBJ1-1. CDR3 sequence: CSASEEGLNTEAFF.